This TCR beta chain was identified in a study of metastatic and nonmetastatic thyroid tumors. There are 16 residues in the CDR3. The V and J ends lost 0 bases and 4 bases, in that order; junction bases with no gene match: 5. CDR1 MNHNY and CDR2 SVGAGI come from the germline V gene (reference sequence). Every patient underwent thyroid surgery untreated. In the original workflow: The study took CDR3 differences across clinicopathological groups and made a distant-metastasis classifier for papillary thyroid cancer from them. TCRdb redid the clone calls on the PCR reads using MiXCR. These V and J calls are TCRdb output, not the study's own analysis. The table records about 69,000 clones, approximately 14% of them present only once. This clone was seen ten or more times.

V and J are TRBV6-6 and TRBJ1-4; TRBD1 matches 7 bases. The TCR was taken from a male donor with papillary thyroid cancer or a benign thyroid nodule (not recorded which). Some clones in this sample may be carry-over from other donors' samples. Sequenced sample: blood. Written as DNA, the CDR3 is TGTGCCAGCAGTTACTCGGGCCCAGGGGGTAATGAAAAACTGTTTTTT. It yields the protein CASSYSGPGGNEKLFF.